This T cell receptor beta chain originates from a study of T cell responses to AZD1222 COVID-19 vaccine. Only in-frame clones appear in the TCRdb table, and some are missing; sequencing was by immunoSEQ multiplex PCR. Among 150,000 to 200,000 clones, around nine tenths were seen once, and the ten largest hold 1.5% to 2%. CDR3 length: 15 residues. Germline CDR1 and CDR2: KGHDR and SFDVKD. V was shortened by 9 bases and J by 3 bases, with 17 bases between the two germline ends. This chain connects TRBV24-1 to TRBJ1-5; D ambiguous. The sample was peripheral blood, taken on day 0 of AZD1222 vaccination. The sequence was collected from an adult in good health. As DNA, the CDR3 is TGTGCCACCTGGTCCGGAGGTAGGAACAATCAGCCCCAGCATTTT. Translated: CATWSGGRNNQPQHF.